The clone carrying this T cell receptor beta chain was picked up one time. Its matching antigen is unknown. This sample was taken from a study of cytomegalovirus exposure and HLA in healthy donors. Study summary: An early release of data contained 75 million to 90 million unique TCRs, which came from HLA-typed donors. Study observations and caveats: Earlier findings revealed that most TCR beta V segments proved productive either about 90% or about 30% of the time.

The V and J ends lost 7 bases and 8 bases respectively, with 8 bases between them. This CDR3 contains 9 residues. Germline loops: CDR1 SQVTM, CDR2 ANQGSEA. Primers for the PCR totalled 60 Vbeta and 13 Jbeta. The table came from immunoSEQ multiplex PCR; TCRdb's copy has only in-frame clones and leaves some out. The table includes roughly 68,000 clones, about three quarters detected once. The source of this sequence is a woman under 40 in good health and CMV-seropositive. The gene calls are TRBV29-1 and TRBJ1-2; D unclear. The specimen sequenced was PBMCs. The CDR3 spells CSESEGYTF. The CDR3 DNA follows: TGCAGCGAAAGTGAGGGCTACACCTTC. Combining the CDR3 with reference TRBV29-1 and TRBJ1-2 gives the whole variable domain SAVISQKPSRDICQRGTSLTIQCQVDSQVTMMFWYRQQPGQSLTLIATANQGSEATYESGFVIDKFPISRPNLTFSTLTVSNMSPEDSSIYLCSESEGYTFGSGTRLTVV.